Reported below is one T cell receptor (beta chain). Germline values: CDR1 SNHLY, CDR2 FYNNEI. The CDR3 contains 19 residues. V was shortened by 4 bases and J by 6 bases, with 29 bases between the two germline ends. This entry belongs to a study of a mutant IDH1 vaccine in newly diagnosed glioma. Time point specified: baseline, week 1 (first vaccination visit). The treatment denotes: pre-vaccination baseline after standard-of-care therapy. Donors had new WHO grade 3 or 4 IDH1-mutant, ATRX-lost astrocytomas. Method: immunoSEQ multiplex PCR; TCRdb's copy keeps in-frame clones and lacks some. There are about 92,000 clones in the sample; around 77% occur only once, and less than 9.5% lies in the top ten.

The clonotype was recovered from a man aged 35 to 55 with glioma. V usage is TRBV2 and J usage is TRBJ2-3; perhaps D is TRBD1 or TRBD2 (5 bases each). Sequences were derived from PBMCs, sampled from a glioma patient treated with radiotherapy, temozolomide or both. CDR3: CASSVSFYPTGPTQDTQYF. The CDR3 nucleotides read TGTGCCAGCAGTGTGTCCTTTTATCCTACGGGACCCACGCAGGATACGCAGTATTTT.